This record covers a single T cell receptor (beta chain). This sample stems from a study of shared clonotypes between healthy human individuals. This CDR3 spans 17 amino acids. V was cut by 5 bases and J by 3 bases, with 21 bases left in between. Germline V gene sequence: CDR1 SGHAT, CDR2 FQDESV (reference sequence). Sequencing was performed with immunoSEQ multiplex PCR; in TCRdb, only in-frame clones are kept and a portion is missing. This sample has some 2,400,000 clones, with around 95% found just once. The source of this sequence is a young man in good health. Specimen: naive CD4+ T cells sorted from blood. Subset noted: CD45RA+ positively selected. V is TRBV11-1 and J is TRBJ2-3, with unresolved D. CDR3 nucleotide sequence: TGTGCCAGCAGCCCCGGGTTGAGTGGGATATCGACAGATACGCAGTATTTT. Its translation: CASSPGLSGISTDTQYF.